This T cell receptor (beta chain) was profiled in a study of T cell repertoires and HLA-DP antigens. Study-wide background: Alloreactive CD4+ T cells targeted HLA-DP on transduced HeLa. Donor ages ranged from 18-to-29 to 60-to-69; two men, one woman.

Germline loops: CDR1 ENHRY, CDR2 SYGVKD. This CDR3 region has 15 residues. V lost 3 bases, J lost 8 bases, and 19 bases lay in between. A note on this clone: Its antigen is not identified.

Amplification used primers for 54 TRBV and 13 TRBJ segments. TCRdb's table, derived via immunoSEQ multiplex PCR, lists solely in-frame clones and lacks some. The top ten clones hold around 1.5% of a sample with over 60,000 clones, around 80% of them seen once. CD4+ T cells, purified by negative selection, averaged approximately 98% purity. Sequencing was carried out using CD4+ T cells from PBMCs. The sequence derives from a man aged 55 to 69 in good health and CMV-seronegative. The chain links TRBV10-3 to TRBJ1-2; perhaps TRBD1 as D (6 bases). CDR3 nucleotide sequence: TGTGCCATCAGTGACCTCGGGGGGGCGGAGGGCGGCTACACCTTC. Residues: CAISDLGGAEGGYTF.